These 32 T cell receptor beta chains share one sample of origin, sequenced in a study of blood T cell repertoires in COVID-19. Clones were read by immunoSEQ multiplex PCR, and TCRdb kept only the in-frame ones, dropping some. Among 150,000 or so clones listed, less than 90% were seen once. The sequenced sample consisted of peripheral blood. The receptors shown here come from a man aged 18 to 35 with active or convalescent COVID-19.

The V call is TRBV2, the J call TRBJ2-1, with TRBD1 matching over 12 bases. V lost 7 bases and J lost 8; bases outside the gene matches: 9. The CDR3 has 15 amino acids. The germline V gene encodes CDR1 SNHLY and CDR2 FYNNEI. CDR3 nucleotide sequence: TGTGCCAGCAAAACCGGGACAGGGGGCTTCGATGAGCAGTTCTTC. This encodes CASKTGTGGFDEQFF.

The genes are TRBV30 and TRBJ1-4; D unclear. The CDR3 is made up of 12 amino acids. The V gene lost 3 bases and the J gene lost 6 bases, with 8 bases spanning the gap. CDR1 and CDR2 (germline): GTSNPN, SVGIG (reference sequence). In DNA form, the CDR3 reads TGTGCCTGGAGAATCGGTGATGAAAAACTGTTTTTT. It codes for CAWRIGDEKLFF. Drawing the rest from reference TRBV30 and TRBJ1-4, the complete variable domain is SQTIHQWPATLVQPVGSPLSLECTVEGTSNPNLYWYRQAAGRGLQLLFYSVGIGQISSEVPQNLSASRPQDRQFILSSKKLLLSDSGFYLCAWRIGDEKLFFGSGTQLSVL.

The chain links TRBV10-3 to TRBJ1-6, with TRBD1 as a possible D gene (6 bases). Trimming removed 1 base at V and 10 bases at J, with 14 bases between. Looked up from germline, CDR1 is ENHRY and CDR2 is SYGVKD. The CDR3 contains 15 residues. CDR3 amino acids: CAISEWALQGSPLHF. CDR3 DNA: TGTGCCATCAGTGAGTGGGCACTCCAGGGGTCACCCCTCCACTTT.

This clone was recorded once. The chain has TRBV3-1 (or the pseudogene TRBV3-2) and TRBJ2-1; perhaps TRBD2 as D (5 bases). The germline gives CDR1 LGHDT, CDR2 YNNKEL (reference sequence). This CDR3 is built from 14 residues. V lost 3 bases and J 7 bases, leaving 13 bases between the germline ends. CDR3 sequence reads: CASSHGLTSNEQFF. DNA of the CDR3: TGTGCCAGCAGCCATGGACTGACCTCTAATGAGCAGTTCTTC.

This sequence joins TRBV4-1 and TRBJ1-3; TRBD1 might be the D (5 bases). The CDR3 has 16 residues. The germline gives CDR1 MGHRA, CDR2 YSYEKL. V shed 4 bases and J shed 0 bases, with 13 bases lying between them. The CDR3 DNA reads TGCGCCAGCAGCCGGGACTCCTACGTCTCTGGAAACACCATATATTTT. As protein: CASSRDSYVSGNTIYF.

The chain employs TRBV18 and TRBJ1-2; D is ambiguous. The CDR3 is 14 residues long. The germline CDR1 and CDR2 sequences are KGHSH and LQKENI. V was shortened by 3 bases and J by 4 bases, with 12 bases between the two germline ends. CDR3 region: CASSPTSNRYGYTF. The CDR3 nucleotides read TGTGCCAGCTCACCTACCAGTAACCGCTATGGCTACACCTTC. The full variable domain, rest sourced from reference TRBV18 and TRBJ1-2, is NAGVMQNPRHLVRRRGQEARLRCSPMKGHSHVYWYRQLPEEGLKFMVYLQKENIIDESGMPKERFSAEFPKEGPSILRIQQVVRGDSAAYFCASSPTSNRYGYTFGSGTRLTVV.

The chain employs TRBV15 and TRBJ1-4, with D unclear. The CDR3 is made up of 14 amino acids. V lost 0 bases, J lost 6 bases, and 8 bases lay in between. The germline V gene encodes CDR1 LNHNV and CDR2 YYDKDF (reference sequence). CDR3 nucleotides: TGTGCCACCAGCAGAGATTGGCGGCATGAAAAACTGTTTTTT. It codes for CATSRDWRHEKLFF.

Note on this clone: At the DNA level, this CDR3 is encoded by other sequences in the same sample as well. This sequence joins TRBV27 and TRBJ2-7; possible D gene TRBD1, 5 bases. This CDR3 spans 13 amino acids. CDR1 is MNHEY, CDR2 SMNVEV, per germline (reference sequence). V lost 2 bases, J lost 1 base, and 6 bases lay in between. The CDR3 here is CASSLRGSYEQYF. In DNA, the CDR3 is TGTGCCAGCAGTTTAAGGGGATCCTACGAGCAGTACTTC.

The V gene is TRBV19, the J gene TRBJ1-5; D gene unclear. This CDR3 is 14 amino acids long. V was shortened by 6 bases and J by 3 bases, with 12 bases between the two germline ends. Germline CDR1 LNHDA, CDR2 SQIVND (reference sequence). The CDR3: CASSRERLNQPQHF. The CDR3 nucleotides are TGTGCCAGTAGCCGGGAGAGGCTCAATCAGCCCCAGCATTTT.

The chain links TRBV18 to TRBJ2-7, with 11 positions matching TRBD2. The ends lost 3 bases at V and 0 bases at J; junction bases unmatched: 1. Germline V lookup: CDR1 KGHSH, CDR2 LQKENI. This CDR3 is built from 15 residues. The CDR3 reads CASSPTSGSSYEQYF. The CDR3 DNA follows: TGTGCCAGCTCACCCACTAGCGGGAGCTCCTACGAGCAGTACTTC.

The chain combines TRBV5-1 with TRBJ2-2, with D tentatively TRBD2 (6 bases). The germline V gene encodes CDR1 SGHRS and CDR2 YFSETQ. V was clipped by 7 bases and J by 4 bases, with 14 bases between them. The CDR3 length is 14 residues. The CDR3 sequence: CASLGGSVTGELFF. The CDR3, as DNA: TGCGCCAGCCTCGGGGGATCGGTCACCGGGGAGCTGTTTTTT.

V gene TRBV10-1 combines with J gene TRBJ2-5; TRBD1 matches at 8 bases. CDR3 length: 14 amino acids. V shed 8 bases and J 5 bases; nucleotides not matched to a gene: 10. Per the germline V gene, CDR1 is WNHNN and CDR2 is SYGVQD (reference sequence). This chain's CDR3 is CASSIDRGSETQYF. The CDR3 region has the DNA TGCGCCAGCTCTATTGACAGGGGTTCGGAGACCCAGTACTTC.

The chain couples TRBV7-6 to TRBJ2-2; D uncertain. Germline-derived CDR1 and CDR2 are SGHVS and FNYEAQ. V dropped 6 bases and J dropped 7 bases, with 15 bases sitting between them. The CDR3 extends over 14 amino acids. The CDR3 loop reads CASRNSLVGGELFF. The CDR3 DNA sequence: TGTGCCAGCAGGAACTCATTAGTCGGCGGGGAGCTGTTTTTT.

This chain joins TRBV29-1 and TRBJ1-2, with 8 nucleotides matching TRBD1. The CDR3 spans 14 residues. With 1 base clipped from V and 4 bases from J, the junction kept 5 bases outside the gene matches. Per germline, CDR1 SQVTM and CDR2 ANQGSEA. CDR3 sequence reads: CSVEVGTGTYGYTF. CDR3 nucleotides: TGCAGCGTTGAAGTTGGGACAGGAACCTATGGCTACACCTTC.

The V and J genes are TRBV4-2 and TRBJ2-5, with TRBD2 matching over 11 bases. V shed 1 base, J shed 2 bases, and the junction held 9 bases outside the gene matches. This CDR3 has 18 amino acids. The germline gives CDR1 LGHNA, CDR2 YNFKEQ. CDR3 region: CASSQGLAGSSTQETQYF. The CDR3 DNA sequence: TGTGCCAGCAGCCAAGGACTAGCGGGGTCCTCCACACAAGAGACCCAGTACTTC.

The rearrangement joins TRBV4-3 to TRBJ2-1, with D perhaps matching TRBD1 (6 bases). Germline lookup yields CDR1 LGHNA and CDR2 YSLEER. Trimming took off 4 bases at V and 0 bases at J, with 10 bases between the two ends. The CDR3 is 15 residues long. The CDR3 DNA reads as TGCGCCAGCAGCCTCCGGGACACCTCCTACAATGAGCAGTTCTTC. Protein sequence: CASSLRDTSYNEQFF.

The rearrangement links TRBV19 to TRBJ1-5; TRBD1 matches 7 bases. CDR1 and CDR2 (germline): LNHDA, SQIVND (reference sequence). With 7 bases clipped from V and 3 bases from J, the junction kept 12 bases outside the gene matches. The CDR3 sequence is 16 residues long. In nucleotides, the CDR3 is TGTGCCAGTAAAAATGAGGGGGCGCGGATCAATCAGCCCCAGCATTTT. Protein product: CASKNEGARINQPQHF. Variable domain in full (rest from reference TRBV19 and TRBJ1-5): DGGITQSPKYLFRKEGQNVTLSCEQNLNHDAMYWYRQDPGQGLRLIYYSQIVNDFQKGDIAEGYSVSREKKESFPLTVTSAQKNPTAFYLCASKNEGARINQPQHFGDGTRLSIL.

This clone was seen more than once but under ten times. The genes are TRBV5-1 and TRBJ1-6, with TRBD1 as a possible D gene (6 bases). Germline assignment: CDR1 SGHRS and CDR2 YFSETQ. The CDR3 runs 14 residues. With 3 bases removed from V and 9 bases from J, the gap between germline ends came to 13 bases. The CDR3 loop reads CASSSLQGSSPLHF. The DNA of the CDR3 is TGCGCCAGCAGCTCTCTGCAGGGGAGTTCACCCCTCCACTTT.

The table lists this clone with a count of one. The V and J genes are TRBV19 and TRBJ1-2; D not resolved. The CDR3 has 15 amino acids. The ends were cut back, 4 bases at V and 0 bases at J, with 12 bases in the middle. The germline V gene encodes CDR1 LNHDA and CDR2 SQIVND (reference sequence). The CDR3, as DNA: TGTGCCAGTAGTAGGAGTGAGCGGGCTAACTATGGCTACACCTTC. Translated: CASSRSERANYGYTF.

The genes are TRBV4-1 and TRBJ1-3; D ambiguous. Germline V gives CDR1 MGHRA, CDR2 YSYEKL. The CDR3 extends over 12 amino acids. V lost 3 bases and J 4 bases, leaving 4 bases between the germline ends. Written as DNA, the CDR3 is TGCGCCAGCAGCCAGGCCGGAAACACCATATATTTT. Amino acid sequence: CASSQAGNTIYF.

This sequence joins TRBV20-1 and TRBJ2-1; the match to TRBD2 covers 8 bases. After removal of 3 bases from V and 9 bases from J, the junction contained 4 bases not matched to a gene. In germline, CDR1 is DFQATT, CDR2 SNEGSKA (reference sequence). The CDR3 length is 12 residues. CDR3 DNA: TGCAGTGCTAGTGCGGGGGGAGGTGAGCAGTTCTTC. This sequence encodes CSASAGGGEQFF.

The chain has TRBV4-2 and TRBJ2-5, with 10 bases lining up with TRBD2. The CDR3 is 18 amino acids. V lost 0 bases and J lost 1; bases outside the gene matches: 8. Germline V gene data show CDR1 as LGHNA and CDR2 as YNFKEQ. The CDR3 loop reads CASSQDWGASGSQETQYF. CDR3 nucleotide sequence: TGTGCCAGCAGCCAAGATTGGGGGGCTAGCGGGAGCCAAGAGACCCAGTACTTC.

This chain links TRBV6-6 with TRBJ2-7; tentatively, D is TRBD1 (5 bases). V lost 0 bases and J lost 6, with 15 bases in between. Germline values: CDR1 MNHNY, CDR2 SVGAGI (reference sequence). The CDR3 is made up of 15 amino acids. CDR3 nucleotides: TGTGCCAGCAGTTACTCGAGGCCAGGGCTAGGCGAGCAGTACTTC. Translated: CASSYSRPGLGEQYF.

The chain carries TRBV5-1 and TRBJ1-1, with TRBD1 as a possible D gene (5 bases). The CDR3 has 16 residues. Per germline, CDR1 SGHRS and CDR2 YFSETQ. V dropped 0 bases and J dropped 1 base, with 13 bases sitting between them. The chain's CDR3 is CASSLAGWRKNTEAFF. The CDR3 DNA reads TGCGCCAGCAGCTTGGCAGGGTGGCGGAAGAACACTGAAGCTTTCTTT.

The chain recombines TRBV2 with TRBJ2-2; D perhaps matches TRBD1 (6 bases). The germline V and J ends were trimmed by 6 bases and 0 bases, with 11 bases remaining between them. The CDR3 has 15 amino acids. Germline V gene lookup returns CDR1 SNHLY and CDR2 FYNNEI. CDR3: CASRSGTTNTGELFF. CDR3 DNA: TGTGCCAGCAGATCCGGGACAACGAACACCGGGGAGCTGTTTTTT.

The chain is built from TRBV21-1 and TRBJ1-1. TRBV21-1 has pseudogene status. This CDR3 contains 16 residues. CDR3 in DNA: TGTGCCAGCAGCAACGGGGGGGAGGGGTTGAACACTGAAGCTTTCTTT. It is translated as CASSNGGEGLNTEAFF.

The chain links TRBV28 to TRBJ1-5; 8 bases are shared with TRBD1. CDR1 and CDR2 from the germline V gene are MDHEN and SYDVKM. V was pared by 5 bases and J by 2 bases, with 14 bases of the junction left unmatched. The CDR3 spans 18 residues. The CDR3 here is CASSRRFGDRIGNQPQHF. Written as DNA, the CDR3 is TGTGCCAGCAGTCGCCGGTTTGGGGACAGGATCGGCAATCAGCCCCAGCATTTT. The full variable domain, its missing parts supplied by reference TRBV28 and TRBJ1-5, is DVKVTQSSRYLVKRTGEKVFLECVQDMDHENMFWYRQDPGLGLRLIYFSYDVKMKEKGDIPEGYSVSREKKERFSLILESASTNQTSMYLCASSRRFGDRIGNQPQHFGDGTRLSIL.

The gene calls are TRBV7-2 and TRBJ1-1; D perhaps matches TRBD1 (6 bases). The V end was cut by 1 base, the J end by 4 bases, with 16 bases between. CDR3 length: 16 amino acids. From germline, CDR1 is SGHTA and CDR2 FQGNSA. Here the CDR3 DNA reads TGTGCCAGCAGCTTAGAAAGCTTTGAAGGGGGCACTGAAGCTTTCTTT. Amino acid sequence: CASSLESFEGGTEAFF.

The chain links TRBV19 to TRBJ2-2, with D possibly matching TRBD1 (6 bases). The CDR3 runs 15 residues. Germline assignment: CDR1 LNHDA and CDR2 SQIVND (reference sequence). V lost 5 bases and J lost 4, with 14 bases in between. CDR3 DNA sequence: TGTGCCAGTAGTCTCGACAGGTTGAGCACCGGGGAGCTGTTTTTT. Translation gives CASSLDRLSTGELFF.

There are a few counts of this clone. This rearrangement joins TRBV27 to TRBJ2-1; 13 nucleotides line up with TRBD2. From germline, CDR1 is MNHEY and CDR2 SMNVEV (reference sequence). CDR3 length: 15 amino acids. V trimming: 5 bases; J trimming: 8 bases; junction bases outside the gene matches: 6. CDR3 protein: CASSMGLAGNDEQFF. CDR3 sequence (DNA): TGTGCCAGCAGTATGGGACTAGCGGGAAACGATGAGCAGTTCTTC.

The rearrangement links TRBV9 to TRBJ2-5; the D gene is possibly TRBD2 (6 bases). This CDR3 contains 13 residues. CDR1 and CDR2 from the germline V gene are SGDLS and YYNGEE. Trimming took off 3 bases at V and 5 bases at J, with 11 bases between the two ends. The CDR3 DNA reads TGTGCCAGCAGCGGCGGGGCGAGGGAGACCCAGTACTTC. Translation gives CASSGGARETQYF.

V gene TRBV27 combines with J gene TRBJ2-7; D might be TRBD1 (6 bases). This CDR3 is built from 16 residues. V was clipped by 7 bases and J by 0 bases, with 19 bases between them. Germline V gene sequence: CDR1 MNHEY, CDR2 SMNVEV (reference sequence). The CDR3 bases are TGTGCCAGCATCCCACATGGTTCCAGGGGCTCCTACGAGCAGTACTTC. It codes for CASIPHGSRGSYEQYF.